This T cell receptor beta chain is from a study of cytomegalovirus exposure and HLA in healthy donors. Sequencing used immunoSEQ multiplex PCR; TCRdb keeps in-frame clones, though not all of them. The sample includes 240,000 or so clones, around 87% seen only once; the top ten take around 1.2%. The CDR3 runs to 16 residues. The germline V gene has CDR1 MNHNS and CDR2 SASEGT. V trimming: 1 base; J trimming: 10 bases; junction bases outside the gene matches: 9. This TCR was recovered from a woman in her thirties in good health and CMV-seropositive. The specimen was PBMCs. This sequence joins TRBV6-1 and TRBJ2-1, with TRBD2 matching over 11 bases. The CDR3 bases are TGTGCCAGCAGTGAAGATTTACTAGCGGGAGAGCTGGAGCAGTTCTTC. Amino acids: CASSEDLLAGELEQFF.